Shown below are 27 T cell receptor beta chains from a single sample sequenced in a study of CD8 T cells in Susac syndrome. Random hexamers were used to reverse transcribe about 0.5 to 1 ug of RNA. MiXCR was run by TCRdb on the immunoSEQ multiplex PCR reads, yielding one entry per CDR3 protein. The sample contains a few hundred thousand distinct CDR3 sequences, around 84% of which appear only once. The material sequenced was CD8+ T cells from PBMCs. These receptors all stem from a human donor with multiple sclerosis.

This clonotype was counted a single time. This chain links TRBV27 with TRBJ2-3; 11 nucleotides match TRBD2. This CDR3 has 15 residues. Trimming at V came to 5 bases and at J to 4 bases, leaving 5 bases not matched to a gene. CDR1 MNHEY and CDR2 SMNVEV come from the germline V gene (reference sequence). The chain's CDR3 is CASSVLAGVADTQYF. CDR3 DNA sequence: TGTGCCAGCAGTGTACTAGCGGGAGTGGCAGATACGCAGTATTTT.

This clonotype was seen a few times. The V call is TRBV27, the J call TRBJ2-7; 8 bases line up with TRBD2. The CDR3 totals 14 residues. J was trimmed by 2 bases and V by 6 bases; bases with no gene match: 6. The germline V gene has CDR1 MNHEY and CDR2 SMNVEV (reference sequence). Written as DNA, the CDR3 is TGTGCCAGCAGCCCGGGACTAGGAGCCTACGAGCAGTACTTC. Amino acid sequence: CASSPGLGAYEQYF.

The J gene is TRBJ2-7, the V gene TRBV5-5, with a weak D call TRBD1 (5 bases). In germline, CDR1 is SGHKS, CDR2 YYEKEE (reference sequence). V lost 3 bases and J 3 bases, leaving 19 bases between the germline ends. The CDR3 length is 16 residues. CDR3 bases: TGTGCCAGCAGCTCCCAGGGATTCCCAAGGGGCTACGAGCAGTACTTC. As protein: CASSSQGFPRGYEQYF.

This chain uses TRBV7-8 with TRBJ2-1; no definite D call. CDR1 is SGHVS, CDR2 FQNEAQ, per germline. V was cut by 5 bases and J by 9 bases, with 17 bases left in between. The CDR3 totals 14 residues. The CDR3 here is CASSPLEFLGEQFF. Here the CDR3 DNA reads TGTGCCAGCAGCCCCCTAGAATTCTTAGGTGAGCAGTTCTTC.

V usage is TRBV7-9 and J usage is TRBJ2-7; 7 nucleotides agree with TRBD1. J lost 2 bases, V lost 2 bases, and 6 bases had no gene match. The CDR3 runs to 15 residues. From germline, CDR1 is SEHNR and CDR2 FQNEAQ (reference sequence). Here the CDR3 reads CASSLTGQKTYEQYF. The CDR3 DNA follows: TGTGCCAGCAGCTTAACGGGACAGAAGACCTACGAGCAGTACTTC.

The V gene is TRBV6-1, the J gene TRBJ1-2; 11 nucleotides line up with TRBD1. The CDR3 has 13 amino acids. CDR1 MNHNS and CDR2 SASEGT come from the germline V gene. V was clipped by 6 bases and J by 7 bases; unmatched bases: 4. The CDR3 DNA is TGTGCCAGCAGATCCGGGACAGGGGGTGGCTACACCTTC. Its protein is CASRSGTGGGYTF.

The chain joins TRBV28 to TRBJ1-5; tentative D call: TRBD1 (6 bases). Per germline, CDR1 MDHEN and CDR2 SYDVKM. CDR3 size: 14 residues. Trimming cost V 6 bases and J 5 bases, with 14 bases left between them. The CDR3 bases are TGTGCCAGCAGAAAAACAGGGAGGGATCAGCCCCAGCATTTT. It translates to CASRKTGRDQPQHF.

This clonotype was detected a few times. The chain combines TRBV27 with TRBJ2-7; D remains unclear. Per the germline V gene, CDR1 is MNHEY and CDR2 is SMNVEV (reference sequence). The CDR3 runs 13 residues. Trimming took 4 bases from V and 7 from J, leaving 14 bases between them. The CDR3 region is CASSYEVGQEQYF. DNA for the CDR3: TGTGCCAGCAGTTATGAGGTGGGCCAAGAGCAGTACTTC.

V usage is TRBV7-9 and J usage is TRBJ1-2; no clear D. The CDR3 contains 15 residues. Germline V gene sequence: CDR1 SEHNR, CDR2 FQNEAQ (reference sequence). V was shortened by 4 bases and J by 3 bases, with 15 bases between the two germline ends. The CDR3, as DNA: TGTGCCAGCAGCTCGTCGGTCGGGGATGACTATGGCTACACCTTC. This sequence encodes CASSSSVGDDYGYTF.

This clonotype came up a few times. The gene calls are TRBV19 and TRBJ1-2, with unresolved D. The CDR3 extends over 14 amino acids. The V end lost 8 bases, the J end lost 4 bases, and 17 bases lay between the germline ends. Germline CDR1 LNHDA, CDR2 SQIVND (reference sequence). CDR3 bases: TGTGCCAGTCGCGACGGGGAAGCGTTCTATGGCTACACCTTC. Translation gives CASRDGEAFYGYTF.

The V call is TRBV29-1, the J call TRBJ2-7; no reliable D call. The CDR3 has 11 residues. Germline V lookup: CDR1 SQVTM, CDR2 ANQGSEA. The V gene lost 3 bases and the J gene lost 3 bases, with 6 bases spanning the gap. Written as DNA, the CDR3 is TGCAGCGTTGACAAGGGCTACGAGCAGTACTTC. This sequence encodes CSVDKGYEQYF.

This chain joins TRBV29-1 and TRBJ2-1, with 10 bases that match TRBD2. The CDR3 has 14 amino acids. V gave up 5 bases and J gave up 8 bases; unmatched junction bases: 9. CDR1 and CDR2 from the germline V gene are SQVTM and ANQGSEA. The CDR3 here is CSVNGAGGWDEQFF. CDR3 DNA sequence: TGCAGCGTTAACGGAGCGGGAGGGTGGGATGAGCAGTTCTTC.

The genes are TRBV7-9 and TRBJ2-7, with D tentatively TRBD2 (6 bases). V shed 5 bases and J shed 3 bases, with 11 bases lying between them. CDR3 size: 13 residues. Germline V gene data show CDR1 as SEHNR and CDR2 as FQNEAQ (reference sequence). CDR3 bases: TGTGCCAGCAGCGACGGAGGGTTCTACGAGCAGTACTTC. It codes for CASSDGGFYEQYF.

The chain joins TRBV2 to TRBJ2-7; perhaps D is TRBD1 or TRBD2 (5 bases each). The CDR3 consists of 12 residues. Germline CDR1 SNHLY, CDR2 FYNNEI. V was clipped by 7 bases and J by 3 bases, with 10 bases between them. In DNA, the CDR3 is TGTGCCAGCACTGGGACCTACTACGAGCAGTACTTC. It is translated as CASTGTYYEQYF.

The V and J genes are TRBV2 and TRBJ2-2, with 7 bases aligning to TRBD1. The CDR3 runs to 17 residues. CDR1 SNHLY and CDR2 FYNNEI come from the germline V gene. The trim removed 4 bases at V and 4 bases at J, leaving 12 bases unmatched. CDR3 in amino acids: CASSASRDSAVTGELFF. The CDR3 coding sequence is TGTGCCAGCAGTGCCAGCAGGGACAGCGCAGTCACCGGGGAGCTGTTTTTT.

This clonotype was seen a handful of times. The rearrangement joins TRBV6-1 to TRBJ2-2; D might be TRBD2 (6 bases). The CDR3 consists of 14 residues. With 4 bases removed from V and 3 bases from J, the gap between germline ends came to 9 bases. In germline, CDR1 is MNHNS, CDR2 SASEGT. CDR3 sequence: CASSVAGYTGELFF. CDR3 sequence (DNA): TGTGCCAGCAGTGTGGCGGGATACACCGGGGAGCTGTTTTTT.

This clonotype occurred a few times. The chain recombines TRBV2 with TRBJ2-7; TRBD2 matches 7 bases. CDR1 is SNHLY and CDR2 is FYNNEI in the germline V gene. Trimming cost V 8 bases and J 2 bases; bases outside gene matches: 9. The CDR3 has 14 amino acids. CDR3 sequence (DNA): TGTGCCAGCTTCCCCGTAGCGGGCGCCTACGAGCAGTACTTC. Translating gives CASFPVAGAYEQYF.

This chain connects TRBV9 to TRBJ2-7; D gene uncertain. The germline CDR1 and CDR2 sequences are SGDLS and YYNGEE. V was cut by 4 bases and J by 3 bases, with 17 bases left in between. CDR3 length equals 15 residues. CDR3 sequence: CASSLNHGPIYEQYF. CDR3 nucleotides: TGTGCCAGCAGCCTAAATCACGGACCCATCTACGAGCAGTACTTC.

This clonotype was observed a few times. This rearrangement joins TRBV12-3 or TRBV12-4 to TRBJ1-2; 10 nucleotides line up with TRBD1. Unmatched junction bases numbered 6, after V lost 3 bases and J lost 5 bases. The CDR3 has 15 amino acids. CDR3 in amino acids: CASSFPGTGVYGYTF. CDR3 nucleotides: TGTGCCAGCAGTTTCCCCGGGACAGGGGTATATGGCTACACCTTC.

The chain couples TRBV27 to TRBJ2-1, with 9 bases aligning to TRBD1. V dropped 7 bases and J dropped 8; count of bases not matched to a gene: 6. CDR3 size: 13 residues. Germline lookup yields CDR1 MNHEY and CDR2 SMNVEV (reference sequence). The CDR3 sequence: CASKPGQGHEQFF. The CDR3 nucleotides are TGTGCCAGCAAACCGGGACAGGGCCATGAGCAGTTCTTC.

The chain employs TRBV5-6 and TRBJ2-1; D is unclear. The V gene's germline CDR1 is SGHDT and CDR2 YYEEEE. This CDR3 comprises 13 residues. The germline V and J ends were trimmed by 4 bases and 7 bases, with 12 bases remaining between them. The CDR3 DNA is TGTGCCAGCAGCCCAGGTCGAGCAAATGAGCAGTTCTTC. This encodes CASSPGRANEQFF.

J is TRBJ2-7 and V is TRBV29-1, with D possibly TRBD2 on 6 matching bases. The germline CDR1 and CDR2 sequences are SQVTM and ANQGSEA. The CDR3 is 14 residues long. V lost 2 bases, J lost 5 bases, and 16 bases lay in between. In nucleotides, the CDR3 is TGCAGCGTTGAATCGGGCAGGTTAGCGGACGAGCAGTACTTC. Amino acids: CSVESGRLADEQYF.

The chain joins TRBV20-1 to TRBJ2-5; no definite D call. The CDR3 extends over 16 amino acids. Trimming removed 0 bases from V and 2 bases from J, with 16 bases in between. Germline CDR1 DFQATT, CDR2 SNEGSKA (reference sequence). The CDR3 is CSARDLRQEQQETQYF. CDR3 bases: TGCAGTGCTAGAGATCTCAGACAAGAACAACAAGAGACCCAGTACTTC.

V and J are TRBV4-2 and TRBJ2-1; 7 bases fit TRBD2. This CDR3 comprises 19 residues. Trimming took 5 bases from V and 1 from J; bases not matched to a gene: 17. Germline V gene sequence: CDR1 LGHNA, CDR2 YNFKEQ. This CDR3 is CASSGRDYQKGKSYNEQFF. As DNA, the CDR3 is TGTGCCAGCAGCGGCCGGGACTACCAAAAAGGGAAATCCTACAATGAGCAGTTCTTC.

The J gene is TRBJ1-3, the V gene TRBV4-1, with a possible D match to TRBD1 (5 bases). The V end lost 0 bases, the J end lost 7 bases, and 13 bases lay between the germline ends. This CDR3 spans 15 amino acids. The germline V gene has CDR1 MGHRA and CDR2 YSYEKL. The CDR3 spells CASSQERAGLNTIYF. The CDR3 coding sequence is TGCGCCAGCAGCCAAGAGCGGGCAGGGTTGAACACCATATATTTT.

A single count supports this clonotype. The chain employs TRBV5-5 and TRBJ1-5, with D maybe TRBD1 (5 bases). Germline V gives CDR1 SGHKS, CDR2 YYEKEE (reference sequence). V was trimmed by 2 bases and J by 4 bases, leaving 7 bases between them. The CDR3 is 13 amino acids. CDR3 sequence (DNA): TGTGCCAGCAGCTTCACAGGTAATCAGCCCCAGCATTTT. It specifies CASSFTGNQPQHF. Full variable domain (outside the CDR3, taken from reference TRBV5-5 and TRBJ1-5): DAGVTQSPTHLIKTRGQQVTLRCSPISGHKSVSWYQQVLGQGPQFIFQYYEKEERGRGNFPDRFSARQFPNYSSELNVNALLLGDSALYLCASSFTGNQPQHFGDGTRLSIL.

This clonotype has only a few counts. The chain joins TRBV6-2 or TRBV6-3 to TRBJ2-7; 10 bases map to TRBD1. Germline loops: CDR1 MNHEY, CDR2 SVGEGT. The CDR3 is 13 amino acids. The J segment lost 6 bases and the V segment lost 7 bases, leaving 6 bases of the junction unmatched. The chain's CDR3 is CASIGTGVAEQYF. The CDR3 coding sequence is TGTGCCAGCATTGGGACAGGGGTCGCCGAGCAGTACTTC.